These 32 T cell receptor beta chains share one sample of origin, sequenced in a study of blood T cells in healthy people across ages. A J-beta primer mix and a sample-barcoded 5' primer were used in a second PCR of about 7 to 11 cycles. Using its own MiXCR run on the 5' RACE reads, TCRdb lists one record per CDR3 protein. The data show about 1.4 million distinct CDR3 sequences, with roughly 64% seen just once and 6.5% to 8% held by the top ten. The sample was blood. The source of these receptors is a man between 18 and 29 years old in good health.

The chain uses TRBV7-7 and TRBJ2-2, with 7 positions matching TRBD2. From germline, CDR1 is SSHAT and CDR2 FNYEAQ (reference sequence). J gave up 5 bases and V 6 bases, and 9 bases lay outside the gene matches. The CDR3 extends over 15 amino acids. The CDR3 DNA follows: TGTGCCAGCAGTACCACGGGAGGTAGAACCGGGGAGCTGTTTTTT. Amino acids: CASSTTGGRTGELFF.

This clonotype was counted only a few times. The chain combines TRBV7-6 with TRBJ2-6; D unresolved. The CDR3 has 17 amino acids. V was trimmed by 5 bases and J by 1 base, leaving 15 bases between them. The germline gives CDR1 SGHVS, CDR2 FNYEAQ. DNA for the CDR3: TGTGCCAGCAGCCCCCTTTTTATATGGTCTGGGGCCAACGTCCTGACTTTC. Translating gives CASSPLFIWSGANVLTF.

This chain uses TRBV4-1 with TRBJ2-1, with no clear D. Trimming left V 2 bases short and J 10 bases short, with 6 bases between. The CDR3 covers 11 residues. Germline assignment: CDR1 MGHRA and CDR2 YSYEKL. CDR3 amino acids: CASSQQLEQFF. The DNA of the CDR3 is TGCGCCAGCAGCCAACAGCTAGAGCAGTTCTTC.

The chain uses TRBV9 and TRBJ2-7; maybe TRBD1 (6 bases). This CDR3 region has 15 residues. Germline V gives CDR1 SGDLS, CDR2 YYNGEE. V lost 2 bases and J 0 bases, leaving 12 bases between the germline ends. The chain's CDR3 is CASSVWDTPSYEQYF. CDR3 bases: TGTGCCAGCAGCGTGTGGGACACTCCCTCCTACGAGCAGTACTTC.

V usage is TRBV12-3 or TRBV12-4 and J usage is TRBJ1-5; perhaps TRBD1 as D (6 bases). The CDR3 runs 13 residues. V was trimmed by 2 bases and J by 7 bases, leaving 9 bases between them. The CDR3 DNA sequence: TGTGCCAGCAGTTTACAGGGGAAGCAGCCCCAGCATTTT. It is translated as CASSLQGKQPQHF.

The chain combines TRBV6-1 with TRBJ1-6; D might be TRBD1 (5 bases). The ends were cut back, 2 bases at V and 15 bases at J, with 14 bases in the middle. Germline-derived CDR1 and CDR2 are MNHNS and SASEGT. This CDR3 spans 13 amino acids. The CDR3 protein is CASSESRDGILHF. The CDR3 DNA reads as TGTGCCAGCAGTGAATCCCGGGACGGCATCCTCCACTTT.

This clonotype appeared a few times. This sequence joins TRBV12-3 or TRBV12-4 and TRBJ2-1, with D perhaps matching TRBD1 (6 bases). This CDR3 is built from 13 residues. The V end lost 5 bases, the J end lost 9 bases, and 14 bases lay between the germline ends. Here the CDR3 reads CASSPTGLGEQFF. The CDR3 DNA sequence: TGTGCCAGCAGTCCTACAGGGTTAGGTGAGCAGTTCTTC.

The gene calls are TRBV5-4 and TRBJ1-5; D gene uncertain. Deletions cut 0 bases from V and 3 bases from J, with 13 bases between. Germline lookup yields CDR1 SGHNT and CDR2 YYREEE (reference sequence). This CDR3 comprises 16 residues. The CDR3 region has the DNA TGTGCCAGCAGCTTGGACGCCGGAGGTGACAATCAGCCCCAGCATTTT. It is translated as CASSLDAGGDNQPQHF.

The V gene is TRBV12-3 or TRBV12-4, the J gene TRBJ2-3, with D perhaps being TRBD1 or TRBD2 (6 bases each). With 9 bases removed from V and 4 bases from J, the gap between germline ends came to 17 bases. CDR3 length equals 14 residues. The chain's CDR3 is CASRRGASADTQYF. The CDR3 coding sequence is TGTGCCAGTAGGAGGGGGGCTAGCGCAGATACGCAGTATTTT.

This clonotype was observed a handful of times. The rearrangement joins TRBV13 to TRBJ2-4; TRBD1 is a possible D gene (6 bases). V gave up 0 bases and J gave up 7 bases, with 7 bases separating them. The CDR3 is 13 amino acids. Germline V lookup: CDR1 PRHDT, CDR2 FYEKMQ (reference sequence). The CDR3, as DNA: TGTGCCAGCAGCTTAGGTAGGGGGAACATTCAGTACTTC. Translating gives CASSLGRGNIQYF.

The chain has TRBV15 and TRBJ2-1; TRBD2 matches 11 bases. The germline gives CDR1 LNHNV, CDR2 YYDKDF (reference sequence). The ends lost 7 bases at V and 6 bases at J; junction bases unmatched: 8. CDR3 length: 15 amino acids. Here the CDR3 DNA reads TGTGCCACCATCGGGGCTAGCGGGGGGCCCAATGAGCAGTTCTTC. This codes for CATIGASGGPNEQFF.

In this sample, this clonotype turned up once. This rearrangement joins TRBV2 to TRBJ2-1; 9 positions agree with TRBD2. Germline V lookup: CDR1 SNHLY, CDR2 FYNNEI. Unmatched junction bases numbered 6, after V lost 5 bases and J lost 1 base. The CDR3 loop spans 16 amino acids. CDR3 sequence: CASSLQTSGSYNEQFF. The DNA for the CDR3 is TGTGCCAGCAGTCTGCAGACTAGCGGATCCTACAATGAGCAGTTCTTC. Full variable domain (outside the CDR3, taken from reference TRBV2 and TRBJ2-1): EPEVTQTPSHQVTQMGQEVILRCVPISNHLYFYWYRQILGQKVEFLVSFYNNEISEKSEIFDDQFSVERPDGSNFTLKIRSTKLEDSAMYFCASSLQTSGSYNEQFFGPGTRLTVL.

Notes on this clonotype: One end of the junction fails to match germline, which may point to a read error. The genes are TRBV5-1 and TRBJ2-1; TRBD2 matches 14 bases. Germline V gene sequence: CDR1 SGHRS, CDR2 YFSETQ. The CDR3 sequence is 14 residues long. The CDR3 here is CASRFLGTSGGRFF. CDR3 coding DNA: TGCGCCAGCCGCTTTCTCGGGACTAGCGGGGGAAGGTTCTTC.

V and J are TRBV12-3 or TRBV12-4 and TRBJ1-2; 9 bases are a match to TRBD1. The CDR3 is made up of 17 amino acids. J lost 2 bases, V lost 6 bases, and 13 bases had no gene match. The CDR3 spells CASRPGTGPYYNYGYTF. The CDR3 DNA sequence: TGTGCCAGCAGGCCCGGGACAGGGCCTTATTACAACTATGGCTACACCTTC.

This sequence joins TRBV6-2 or TRBV6-3 and TRBJ2-3; 10 bases align to TRBD1. The germline V gene has CDR1 MNHEY and CDR2 SVGEGT. This CDR3 contains 17 residues. With V trimmed by 2 bases and J by 6 bases, 11 bases remained unmatched. CDR3 nucleotide sequence: TGTGCCAGCAGTTACCCACGGACAGGGGGAAGTCTGGATACGCAGTATTTT. Translated, it gives CASSYPRTGGSLDTQYF.

Here the CDR3 reads CASSQDLTEINEKLFF. The CDR3 region has the DNA TGTGCCAGCAGCCAAGATCTGACAGAGATTAATGAAAAACTGTTTTTT. V usage is TRBV3-1 and J usage is TRBJ1-4; the D gene is possibly TRBD1 (5 bases). V was trimmed by 0 bases and J by 4 bases, leaving 12 bases between them. In germline, CDR1 is LGHDT, CDR2 YNNKEL (reference sequence). The CDR3 length is 16 residues.

V usage is TRBV29-1 and J usage is TRBJ2-1; D might be TRBD1 or TRBD2, each matching 6 bases. The germline V gene encodes CDR1 SQVTM and CDR2 ANQGSEA. V was trimmed by 7 bases and J by 2 bases, leaving 18 bases between them. This CDR3 region has 15 residues. CDR3 in DNA: TGCAGCGGTGGGATCGGGGGCCTTACCTACAATGAGCAGTTCTTC. It encodes CSGGIGGLTYNEQFF.

V usage is TRBV4-2 and J usage is TRBJ1-6; maybe TRBD1 (6 bases). From germline, CDR1 is LGHNA and CDR2 YNFKEQ. This CDR3 has 17 residues. The V gene lost 0 bases and the J gene lost 7 bases, with 16 bases spanning the gap. CDR3 in DNA: TGTGCCAGCAGCCAAGAGAGGGGGAGAACCCAGAATTCACCCCTCCACTTT. It specifies CASSQERGRTQNSPLHF.

This rearrangement joins TRBV7-9 to TRBJ2-3; D is undetermined. CDR1 is SEHNR, CDR2 FQNEAQ, per germline (reference sequence). Trimming pared 2 bases from V and 2 bases from J, leaving 11 bases between. This CDR3 has 15 amino acids. CDR3 in amino acids: CASSLIGNPTDTQYF. Here the CDR3 DNA reads TGTGCCAGCAGCTTAATAGGGAATCCCACAGATACGCAGTATTTT.

V usage is TRBV20-1 and J usage is TRBJ2-7; a possible D gene is TRBD1 (5 bases). The CDR3 extends over 13 amino acids. The V end was cut by 2 bases, the J end by 3 bases, with 11 bases between. Germline CDR1 is DFQATT and CDR2 is SNEGSKA (reference sequence). CDR3 in amino acids: CSARPQENYEQYF. CDR3 in DNA: TGCAGTGCTAGACCACAGGAGAACTACGAGCAGTACTTC.

The chain uses TRBV25-1 and TRBJ2-1; no reliable D call. The CDR3 length is 15 residues. CDR1 is MGHDK, CDR2 SYGVNS, per germline. The V gene lost 4 bases and the J gene lost 0 bases, with 10 bases spanning the gap. This chain's CDR3 is CASSAGSRSYNEQFF. The DNA for the CDR3 is TGTGCCAGCAGTGCTGGGTCCCGCTCCTACAATGAGCAGTTCTTC.

V and J are TRBV27 and TRBJ2-4; 8 nucleotides match TRBD2. Trimming took 2 bases from V and 7 from J; bases not matched to a gene: 7. CDR1 and CDR2 (germline): MNHEY, SMNVEV (reference sequence). There are 15 residues in the CDR3. CDR3 loop: CASSLGSGGLNIQYF. CDR3 DNA sequence: TGTGCCAGCAGTTTAGGGAGCGGGGGCCTGAACATTCAGTACTTC.

This clonotype was counted a few times. This chain connects TRBV29-1 to TRBJ2-7; TRBD2 matches at 12 bases. V was clipped by 5 bases and J by 4 bases; unmatched bases: 12. The CDR3 has 16 amino acids. CDR1 and CDR2 (germline): SQVTM, ANQGSEA. CDR3 DNA sequence: TGCAGCGTTACATACGAACTAGCGGGAGGACGATACGAGCAGTACTTC. It translates to CSVTYELAGGRYEQYF.

This clonotype was picked up a small number of times. DNA for the CDR3: TGTGCCAGCAGCGGGCGACAGGCAGATACGCAGTATTTT. Translating it yields CASSGRQADTQYF. V usage is TRBV7-9 and J usage is TRBJ2-3; maybe TRBD1 (6 bases). The CDR3 spans 13 residues. In germline, CDR1 is SEHNR, CDR2 FQNEAQ (reference sequence). The V end lost 5 bases, the J end lost 4 bases, and 10 bases lay between the germline ends.

The chain is built from TRBV29-1 and TRBJ2-7; D is uncertain. V gave up 7 bases and J gave up 0 bases, with 13 bases separating them. This CDR3 has 13 residues. Germline CDR1 SQVTM, CDR2 ANQGSEA. The chain's CDR3 is CSASTVDSYEQYF. The CDR3 DNA follows: TGCAGCGCCTCTACAGTCGACTCCTACGAGCAGTACTTC.

This rearrangement joins TRBV10-3 to TRBJ2-1; TRBD2 might be the D (6 bases). Trimming stripped 10 bases from V and 7 bases from J, with 17 bases between. This CDR3 is 13 amino acids long. CDR1 ENHRY and CDR2 SYGVKD come from the germline V gene. CDR3 nucleotides: TGTGCCAGCAGGGAGGAGGTCGGGAATGAGCAGTTCTTC. As protein: CASREEVGNEQFF.

This chain uses TRBV20-1 with TRBJ2-4, with TRBD2 matching 11 bases. The end of the DNA is better explained by TRBJ2-7, so the J call may be wrong. The CDR3 contains 15 residues. Germline V gene lookup returns CDR1 DFQATT and CDR2 SNEGSKA (reference sequence). The CDR3 spells CSANPLAGDTYEQYF. CDR3 DNA sequence: TGCAGTGCTAACCCACTAGCGGGGGACACCTACGAGCAGTACTTC.

This rearrangement joins TRBV9 to TRBJ1-2; TRBD1 might be the D (6 bases). This CDR3 spans 14 amino acids. Per germline, CDR1 SGDLS and CDR2 YYNGEE. The germline V and J ends were trimmed by 4 bases and 4 bases, with 14 bases remaining between them. The CDR3 region has the DNA TGTGCCAGCAGCTACCAGGGGACTGGCTATGGCTACACCTTC. Translation gives CASSYQGTGYGYTF.

This clonotype came up a few times. The rearrangement joins TRBV28 to TRBJ2-3, with 12 bases aligning to TRBD2. After removal of 5 bases from V and 8 bases from J, the junction contained 11 bases not matched to a gene. The germline V gene encodes CDR1 MDHEN and CDR2 SYDVKM. The CDR3 extends over 16 amino acids. The chain's CDR3 is CASSPWTSGATVTQYF. In DNA form, the CDR3 reads TGTGCCAGCAGTCCCTGGACTAGCGGGGCGACTGTTACGCAGTATTTT.

The chain joins TRBV4-1 to TRBJ1-5, with D uncertain. Trimming took off 0 bases at V and 4 bases at J, with 10 bases between the two ends. The V gene's germline CDR1 is MGHRA and CDR2 YSYEKL. The length of the CDR3 is 15 residues. The CDR3 coding sequence is TGCGCCAGCAGCCAAGAGAGGTTCAGGAATCAGCCCCAGCATTTT. It translates to CASSQERFRNQPQHF.

This clonotype was counted a few times. This sequence joins TRBV20-1 and TRBJ1-4; 9 nucleotides match TRBD1. The CDR3 runs to 12 residues. V was pared by 5 bases and J by 5 bases, with 0 bases of the junction left unmatched. Germline CDR1 and CDR2: DFQATT and SNEGSKA (reference sequence). The DNA for the CDR3 is TGCAGTGCTGACAGGGGGAATGAAAAACTGTTTTTT. Translation: CSADRGNEKLFF.

CDR3: CASSLWTDTLYGYTF. The CDR3 DNA sequence: TGTGCCAGCAGCCTGTGGACAGACACTCTCTATGGCTACACCTTC. This sequence joins TRBV7-9 and TRBJ1-2, with D possibly being TRBD1 (6 bases). This CDR3 is 15 amino acids long. Germline V gives CDR1 SEHNR, CDR2 FQNEAQ (reference sequence). V was pared by 5 bases and J by 4 bases, with 17 bases between. The full variable domain, its missing parts supplied by reference TRBV7-9 and TRBJ1-2, is DTGVSQNPRHKITKRGQNVTFRCDPISEHNRLYWYRQTLGQGPEFLTYFQNEAQLEKSRLLSDRFSAERPKGSFSTLEIQRTEQGDSAMYLCASSLWTDTLYGYTFGSGTRLTVV.